The entry below gives a single T cell receptor (beta chain) sequence along with its context. What antigen it recognizes has not been identified. Per-nucleotide qualities are absent, and no much larger clonotype sits a single base away. Before genomic DNA extraction, regulatory T cells were isolated from blood as CD4+CD25-high CD127-low cells. For repertoire analyses, the comparison group consisted of about eight healthy control donors. This record comes from a study of regulatory and conventional T cells in RAG deficiency (dated by TCRdb to the late 2010s). For the wider study: To compare the diversity and composition of the repertoires of Treg, conventional CD4+ and CD8+ T cells between RAG-deficient patients and healthy controls, the study applied high-throughput TCR beta sequencing.

The library was built by means of the immunoSEQ multiplex PCR assay. Genomic DNA from the sorted T-cell subsets was used to amplify and sequence rearranged TCR beta chain products. The source study handled its data this way. Shannon entropy and Simpson indices were used to quantify the repertoire diversity of productive TCR beta rearrangements. To assess clonal expansion, the frequencies of the 100 most abundant productive TCR beta clonotypes were added up as a share of total reads. The TRB repertoires were scored with a self-reactivity index built on which amino acids appear at CDR3beta positions 6 and 7. Repertoire analyses used two-way ANOVA; flow cytometric analyses used Student t or Mann-Whitney tests. Entries here come from immuneACCESS through TCRdb and include only in-frame sequences with V and J called. Some clones fail to appear in such tables; in the studies checked, an unresolved V gene covers under half of the shortfall, and the cause of the remainder is unknown. Clonal size and the V and J genes are those of that table, whereas D and trimming came from the DNA. The sample table lists 20,000 or so clones, roughly 90% of them with a count of one. The ten largest clones add up to 1.4% of the sample.

General study outcomes and caveats: Some T-cell subset analyses were not done for some subjects. RAG-deficient patients showed markedly lower Shannon entropy and higher Simpson indices than control T-cell subpopulations. Shorter CDR3 lengths were found in all patient T-cell subsets, and >90% Treg-Tconv repertoire overlap at nucleotide and amino acid level was observed in Omenn syndrome patients. In Omenn syndrome patients, sorted CD25-high CD127-low cells may represent peripherally activated cells rather than bona fide Treg cells. Compared with controls, Omenn syndrome and CID/AS patients had around 92-fold fewer unique TCR beta sequences in Treg cells, but only approximately 10-fold fewer in the other subsets.

These data also formed part of another study, on regulatory T cells. From that second study: For the multiplex PCR, 52 forward TRBV primers and 13 reverse TRBJ primers were used, and amplification bias was corrected with both assay-based and computational methods. In patients, repertoires had restricted unique TRB V-J pairs and skewed V and J gene usage, with regulatory T cells showing the most marked changes. T-cell receptor beta repertoires of sorted regulatory, conventional CD4+ and CD8+ T cells were compared between CD3G-deficient patients and healthy controls. Ficoll density separation was used to isolate peripheral blood mononuclear cells. Within the immunoSEQ assay, multiplex PCR amplified rearranged TRB loci from genomic DNA. An Illumina HiSeq platform was used to sequence the TRB amplicons. Custom algorithms error-filtered the raw sequences and aligned them to reference gene sequences, after which the immunoSEQ online tools were used for analysis. Frequencies of productive and nonproductive TRB rearrangements were evaluated among both unique and total sequences. For group comparisons, t tests, Mann-Whitney tests or two-way ANOVA were performed in Prism software.

The origin of this receptor is a human donor in good health. Sequencing was carried out using Tregs sorted from blood.

CDR3 protein: CASSFSGGAGKLFF. The bases read TGTGCCAGCAGTTTTTCTGGGGGCGCGGGAAAACTGTTTTTT. The V gene is TRBV28 and the J gene is TRBJ1-4, with TRBD1 perhaps the D gene, on 6 matching bases. V and J are truncated by 3 bases and 10 bases respectively, leaving an intervening sequence of 15 bases. Looking up the germline V gene yields CDR1 MDHEN and CDR2 SYDVKM. The CDR3 numbers 14 residues from cysteine through phenylalanine. Only CDR3 DNA is held: 42 bases, read in frame from base 1.